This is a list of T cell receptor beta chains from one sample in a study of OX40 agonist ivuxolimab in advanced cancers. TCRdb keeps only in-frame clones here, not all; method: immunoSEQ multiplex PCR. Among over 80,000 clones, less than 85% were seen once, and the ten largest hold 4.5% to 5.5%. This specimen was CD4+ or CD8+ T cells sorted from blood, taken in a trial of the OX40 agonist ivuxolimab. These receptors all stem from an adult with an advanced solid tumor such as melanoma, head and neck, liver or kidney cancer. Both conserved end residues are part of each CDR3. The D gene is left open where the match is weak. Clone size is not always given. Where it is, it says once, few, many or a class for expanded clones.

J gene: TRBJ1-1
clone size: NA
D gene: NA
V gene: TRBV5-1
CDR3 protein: CASSLEWATEAFF
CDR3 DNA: TGCGCCAGCAGCTTGGAGTGGGCAACGGAAGCTTTCTTT

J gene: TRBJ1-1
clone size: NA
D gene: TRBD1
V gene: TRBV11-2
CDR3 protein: CASSPRQGYTEAFF
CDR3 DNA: TGTGCCAGCAGCCCTAGACAGGGGTACACTGAAGCTTTCTTT

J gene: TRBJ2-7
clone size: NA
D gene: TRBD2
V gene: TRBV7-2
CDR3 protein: CASSLAGGSYEQYF
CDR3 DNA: TGTGCCAGCAGCTTAGCGGGGGGGTCCTACGAGCAGTACTTC

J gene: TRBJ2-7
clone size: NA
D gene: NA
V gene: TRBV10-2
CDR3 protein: CASMGSSYEQYF
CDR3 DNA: TGCGCCAGCATGGGCAGCTCCTACGAGCAGTACTTC

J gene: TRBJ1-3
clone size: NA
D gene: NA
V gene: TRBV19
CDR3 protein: CASSGSSPVRSGNTIYF
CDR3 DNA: TGTGCCAGTAGTGGGTCCAGCCCCGTACGGAGTGGAAACACCATATATTTT

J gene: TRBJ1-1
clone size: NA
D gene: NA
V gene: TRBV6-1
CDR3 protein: CASSELSKNTEAFF
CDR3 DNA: TGTGCCAGCAGCGAACTCAGCAAGAACACTGAAGCTTTCTTT

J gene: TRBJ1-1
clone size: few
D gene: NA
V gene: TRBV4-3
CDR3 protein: CASSLQENTEAFF
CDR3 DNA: TGCGCCAGCAGCCTACAGGAGAACACTGAAGCTTTCTTT

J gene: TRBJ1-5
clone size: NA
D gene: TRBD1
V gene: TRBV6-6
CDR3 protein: CASRSGTGKDQPQHF
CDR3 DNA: TGTGCCAGCAGGTCCGGGACAGGAAAGGATCAGCCCCAGCATTTT

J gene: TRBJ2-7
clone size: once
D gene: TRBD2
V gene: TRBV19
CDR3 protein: CASSPFAGDAEQYF
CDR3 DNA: TGTGCCAGTAGCCCCTTTGCGGGAGATGCCGAGCAGTACTTC

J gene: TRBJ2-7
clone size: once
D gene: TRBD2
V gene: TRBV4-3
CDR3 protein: CASSQGAGGAGYEQYF
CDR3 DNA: TGCGCCAGCAGCCAAGGAGCCGGGGGGGCAGGTTACGAGCAGTACTTC

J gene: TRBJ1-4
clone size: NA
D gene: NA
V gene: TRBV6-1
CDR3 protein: CASSERMKKLFF
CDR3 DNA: TGTGCCAGCAGTGAACGAATGAAAAAACTGTTTTTT

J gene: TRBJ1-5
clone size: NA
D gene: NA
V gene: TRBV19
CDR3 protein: CASIPATGGNQPQHF
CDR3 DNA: TGTGCCAGTATCCCCGCCACGGGGGGCAATCAGCCCCAGCATTTT

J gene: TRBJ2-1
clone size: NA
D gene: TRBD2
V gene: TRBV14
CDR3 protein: CASSPRGLTSGSDNEQFF
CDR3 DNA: TGTGCCAGCAGCCCTCGGGGTCTGACTAGCGGGAGTGACAATGAGCAGTTCTTC

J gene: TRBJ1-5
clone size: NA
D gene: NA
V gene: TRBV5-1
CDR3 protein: CASSLMGAEGQPQHF
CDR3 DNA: TGCGCCAGCAGCTTGATGGGGGCGGAAGGTCAGCCCCAGCATTTT

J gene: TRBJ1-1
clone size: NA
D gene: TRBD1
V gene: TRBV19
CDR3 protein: CASRSDRQGNTEAFF
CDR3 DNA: TGTGCCAGTAGATCCGATCGACAGGGGAACACTGAAGCTTTCTTT

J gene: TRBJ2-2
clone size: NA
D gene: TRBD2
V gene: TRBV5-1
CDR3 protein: CASTTTSGVNTGELFF
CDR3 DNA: TGCGCCAGCACCACCACTAGCGGGGTTAACACCGGGGAGCTGTTTTTT

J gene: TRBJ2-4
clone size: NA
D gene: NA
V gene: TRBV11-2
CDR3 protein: CASSLDVGVRWGENIQYF
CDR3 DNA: TGTGCCAGCAGCTTAGATGTGGGGGTGAGGTGGGGAGAAAACATTCAGTACTTC

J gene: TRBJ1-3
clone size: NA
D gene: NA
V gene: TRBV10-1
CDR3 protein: CASNVGNTIYF
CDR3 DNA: TGCGCCAGCAACGTAGGAAACACCATATATTTT

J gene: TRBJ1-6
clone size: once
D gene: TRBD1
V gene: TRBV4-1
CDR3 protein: CASSQQTGGGSPLHF
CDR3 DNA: TGCGCCAGCAGCCAACAGACAGGGGGAGGTTCACCCCTCCACTTT

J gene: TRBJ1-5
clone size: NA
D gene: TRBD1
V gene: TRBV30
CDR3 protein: CAWSRQGPGSNQPQHF
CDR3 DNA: TGTGCCTGGAGCCGACAGGGGCCTGGGAGCAATCAGCCCCAGCATTTT

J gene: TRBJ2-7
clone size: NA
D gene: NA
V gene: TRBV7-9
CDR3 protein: CASSRLSYEQYF
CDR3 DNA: TGTGCCAGCAGCCGGCTCAGCTACGAGCAGTACTTC

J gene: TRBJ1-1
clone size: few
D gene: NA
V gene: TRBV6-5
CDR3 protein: CASGFGGMGTEAFF
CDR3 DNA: TGTGCCAGCGGGTTCGGGGGGATGGGTACTGAAGCTTTCTTT

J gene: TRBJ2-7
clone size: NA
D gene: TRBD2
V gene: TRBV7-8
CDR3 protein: CASSLRSKGGSYEQYF
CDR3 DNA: TGTGCCAGCAGCCTACGCTCGAAGGGCGGGAGCTACGAGCAGTACTTC

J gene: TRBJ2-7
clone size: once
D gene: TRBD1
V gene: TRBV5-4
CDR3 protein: CASSSPGTANYEQYF
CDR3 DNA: TGTGCCAGCAGTTCTCCCGGGACAGCGAACTACGAGCAGTACTTC

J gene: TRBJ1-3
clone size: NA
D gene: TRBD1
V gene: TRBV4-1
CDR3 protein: CASSQGTWDRGTVSGNTIYF
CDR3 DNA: TGCGCCAGCAGCCAGGGTACCTGGGACAGGGGTACTGTCTCTGGAAACACCATATATTTT

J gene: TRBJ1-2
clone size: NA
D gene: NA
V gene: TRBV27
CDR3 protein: CASSQSRPAFNYGYTF
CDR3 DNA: TGTGCCAGCAGCCAGAGCAGACCCGCCTTTAACTATGGCTACACCTTC

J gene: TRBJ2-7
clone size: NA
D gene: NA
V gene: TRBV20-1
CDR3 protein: CSARHIAEQYF
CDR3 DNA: TGCAGTGCTAGGCACATTGCCGAGCAGTACTTC

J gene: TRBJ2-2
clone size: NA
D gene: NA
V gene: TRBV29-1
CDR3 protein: CSVGQGSLGTGELFF
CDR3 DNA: TGCAGCGTGGGTCAGGGGAGCTTAGGCACCGGGGAGCTGTTTTTT

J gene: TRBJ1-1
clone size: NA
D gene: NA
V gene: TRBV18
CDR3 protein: CASSRRVGQNTEAFF
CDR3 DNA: TGTGCCAGCTCACGCCGCGTCGGACAGAACACTGAAGCTTTCTTT

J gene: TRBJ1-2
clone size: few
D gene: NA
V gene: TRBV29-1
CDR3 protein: CSAGPRKAYGYTF
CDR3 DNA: TGCAGCGCTGGCCCCCGGAAGGCCTATGGCTACACCTTC

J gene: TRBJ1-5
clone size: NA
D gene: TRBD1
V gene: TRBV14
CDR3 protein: CASSQDWGGQGNVGPQHF
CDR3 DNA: TGTGCCAGCAGCCAAGATTGGGGCGGACAGGGCAATGTAGGGCCCCAGCATTTT

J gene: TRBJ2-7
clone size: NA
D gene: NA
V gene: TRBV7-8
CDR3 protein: CASSHTSGPPSYEQYF
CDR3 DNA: TGTGCCAGCAGTCATACGTCAGGGCCACCTTCCTACGAGCAGTACTTC

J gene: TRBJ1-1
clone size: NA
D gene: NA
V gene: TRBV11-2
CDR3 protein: CASSQWSGGGGTEAFF
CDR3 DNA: TGTGCCAGCAGCCAATGGTCGGGGGGCGGAGGAACTGAAGCTTTCTTT